Listed below are T cell receptor beta chains from one sample, sequenced in a study of T cell responses to AZD1222 COVID-19 vaccine. Produced via immunoSEQ multiplex PCR; TCRdb's table is partial and in-frame only. This table holds 130,000 or so clones, 85% to 90% found once. The source was peripheral blood, collected on day 0 of AZD1222 vaccination. These receptors all stem from an adult in good health. Each CDR3 is given with its conserved first and last residue. Clone size is shown for a subset of rows, as once, few, many or a class of expanded clone.

clone_size,v_call,cdr3_aa
NA,TRBV12-5,CASGLFPGGNQPQHF
NA,TRBV6-1,CASSETELDYGYTF
NA,TRBV30,CAWTPGLAGVDTQYF
NA,TRBV2,CASSDPGQVYGYTF
NA,TRBV5-1,CASSLANEQFF
NA,TRBV28,CASSRSYEQYF
NA,TRBV12-3/TRBV12-4,CASNPGQGDSYTF
NA,TRBV4-2,CASSQDVTGGAKNIQYF
NA,TRBV11-2,CASSLAQEYGYTF
NA,TRBV5-8,CASSLLRRQPQHF
NA,TRBV24-1,CATSGSGTRLTEQFF
once,TRBV27,CASSLTVNYGYTF
NA,TRBV5-1,CASSLGYTPTSYEQYF
NA,TRBV6-2/TRBV6-3,CASSWQGDGYTF
NA,TRBV15,CATSTMEKTQYF
NA,TRBV7-8,CASSLVKGQGQIRDGYTF
NA,TRBV6-5,CASSYTTGYGAEAFF
NA,TRBV5-8,CASSFRDRGSYEQYF
NA,TRBV5-1,CASSLRGGDTGELFF
NA,TRBV7-2,CASTNLLGGGNEKLFF
NA,TRBV16,CASSQFLGNTEAFF
NA,TRBV5-1,CASSSAHLRTRIVGSYGYTF
NA,TRBV27,CASGYFGTNEKLFF
NA,TRBV18,CASSPGENTEAFF
NA,TRBV27,CASSSPRTSGRASVRSGELFF
NA,TRBV4-3,CASSQAQGHGYTF
once,TRBV13,CASSWGRGYEQYF
NA,TRBV30,CAWGDSGNTIYF
NA,TRBV10-3,CAIKTGTGLETQYF